The source of this T cell receptor beta chain is a study of blood T cell repertoires in COVID-19. Method: immunoSEQ multiplex PCR; TCRdb's copy keeps in-frame clones and lacks some. The table includes 250,000 to 350,000 clones, about four fifths detected once. This clone has a single count. This TCR derives from a woman in her forties or fifties with acute or convalescent COVID-19. Material for sequencing was peripheral blood.

The CDR3 reads CASSEFPGVGIQYF. The CDR3 nucleotides are TGTGCCAGCAGTGAATTTCCAGGGGTGGGCATTCAGTACTTC. The chain employs TRBV25-1 and TRBJ2-4, with a tentative D call TRBD1 (6 bases). Trimming took 1 base from V and 9 from J, leaving 13 bases between them. CDR3 length: 14 amino acids. The germline V gene has CDR1 MGHDK and CDR2 SYGVNS.